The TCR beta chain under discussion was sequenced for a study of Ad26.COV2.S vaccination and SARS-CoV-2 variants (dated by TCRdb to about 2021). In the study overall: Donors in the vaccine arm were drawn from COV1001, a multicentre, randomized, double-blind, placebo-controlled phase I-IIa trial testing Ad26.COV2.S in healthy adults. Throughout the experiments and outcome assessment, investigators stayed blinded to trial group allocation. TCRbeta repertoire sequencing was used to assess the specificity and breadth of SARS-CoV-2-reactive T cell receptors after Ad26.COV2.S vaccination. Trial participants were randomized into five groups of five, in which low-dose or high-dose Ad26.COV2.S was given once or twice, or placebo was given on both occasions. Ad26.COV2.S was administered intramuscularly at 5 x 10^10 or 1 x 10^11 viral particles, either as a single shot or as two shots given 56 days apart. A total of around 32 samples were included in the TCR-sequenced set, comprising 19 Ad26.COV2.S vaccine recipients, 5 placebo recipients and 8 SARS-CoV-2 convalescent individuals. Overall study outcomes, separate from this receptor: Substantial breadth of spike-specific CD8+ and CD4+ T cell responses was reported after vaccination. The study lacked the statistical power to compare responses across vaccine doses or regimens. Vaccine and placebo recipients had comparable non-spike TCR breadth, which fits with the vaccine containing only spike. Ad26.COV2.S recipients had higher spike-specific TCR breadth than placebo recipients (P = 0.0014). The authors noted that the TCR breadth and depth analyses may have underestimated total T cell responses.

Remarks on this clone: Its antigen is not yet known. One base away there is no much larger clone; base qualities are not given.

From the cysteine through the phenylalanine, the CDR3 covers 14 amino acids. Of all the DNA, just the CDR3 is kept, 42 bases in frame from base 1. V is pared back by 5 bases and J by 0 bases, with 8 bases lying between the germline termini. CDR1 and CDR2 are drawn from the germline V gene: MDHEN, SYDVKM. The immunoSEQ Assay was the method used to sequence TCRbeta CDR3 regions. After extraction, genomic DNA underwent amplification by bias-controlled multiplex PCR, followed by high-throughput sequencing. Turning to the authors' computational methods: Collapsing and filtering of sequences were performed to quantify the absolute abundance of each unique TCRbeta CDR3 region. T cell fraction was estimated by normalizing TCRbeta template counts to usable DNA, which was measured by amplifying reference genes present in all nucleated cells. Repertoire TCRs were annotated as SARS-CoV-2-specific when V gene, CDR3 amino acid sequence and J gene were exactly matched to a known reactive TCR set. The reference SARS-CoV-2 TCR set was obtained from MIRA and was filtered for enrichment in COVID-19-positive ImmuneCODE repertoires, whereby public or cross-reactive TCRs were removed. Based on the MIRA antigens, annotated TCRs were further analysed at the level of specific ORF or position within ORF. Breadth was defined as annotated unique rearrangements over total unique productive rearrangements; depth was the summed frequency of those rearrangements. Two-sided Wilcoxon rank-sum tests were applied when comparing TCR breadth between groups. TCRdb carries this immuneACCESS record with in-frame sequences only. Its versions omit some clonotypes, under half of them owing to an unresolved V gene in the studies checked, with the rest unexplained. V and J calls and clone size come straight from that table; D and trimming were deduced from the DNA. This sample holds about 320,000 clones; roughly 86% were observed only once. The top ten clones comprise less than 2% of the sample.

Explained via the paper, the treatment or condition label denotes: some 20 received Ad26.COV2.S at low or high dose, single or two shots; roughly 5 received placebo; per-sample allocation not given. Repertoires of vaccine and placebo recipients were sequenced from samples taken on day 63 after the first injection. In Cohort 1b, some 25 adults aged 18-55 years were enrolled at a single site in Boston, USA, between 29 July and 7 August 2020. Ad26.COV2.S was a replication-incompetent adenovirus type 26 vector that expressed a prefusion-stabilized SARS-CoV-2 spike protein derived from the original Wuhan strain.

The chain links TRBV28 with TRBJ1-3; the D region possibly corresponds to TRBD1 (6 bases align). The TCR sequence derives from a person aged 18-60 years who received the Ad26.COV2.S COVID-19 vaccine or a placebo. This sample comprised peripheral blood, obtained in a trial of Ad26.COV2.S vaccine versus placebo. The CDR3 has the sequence CASSTTGSGNTIYF. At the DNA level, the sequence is TGTGCCAGCAGTACGACAGGCTCTGGAAACACCATATATTTT.